The sequence of this TCR beta chain was determined in a study of CD8 T cells in ankylosing spondylitis. Study results and limitations: A TCR beta motif of 8 or 9 highly homologous variants appeared characteristic of ankylosing spondylitis blood. As for the disease-linked clones, they showed a CD8+ phenotype and occurred at relatively low frequencies in peripheral blood. In ankylosing spondylitis patients, matched synovial fluid reportedly showed significant enrichment of disease-linked clones.

This clonotype was counted between two and nine times. Its antigen is unidentified. 5'-RACE, quantitative and with molecular barcodes, yielded the TCR beta libraries. A single record per CDR3 protein comes from TCRdb applying MiXCR to the 5' RACE reads. The sample has 450,000 to 550,000 distinct CDR3 sequences, about 5% seen once. The CDR3 is made up of 13 amino acids. Germline CDR1 SGHTA, CDR2 FQGNSA. Trimming took 2 bases from V and 9 from J; bases not matched to a gene: 6. Material for sequencing was blood, either unsorted or a sorted T cell fraction (not recorded which). This sequence joins TRBV7-2 and TRBJ2-7; 8 positions match TRBD2. This receptor was taken from a male donor with ankylosing spondylitis. The CDR3 region is CASSLRTSGVQYF. Written as DNA, the CDR3 is TGTGCCAGCAGCTTAAGAACTAGCGGTGTGCAGTACTTC. Variable domain in full (rest from reference TRBV7-2 and TRBJ2-7): GAGVSQSPSNKVTEKGKDVELRCDPISGHTALYWYRQSLGQGLEFLIYFQGNSAPDKSGLPSDRFSAERTGGSVSTLTIQRTQQEDSAVYLCASSLRTSGVQYFGPGTRLTVT.